This TCR beta chain is drawn from a study of T cell responses to AZD1222 COVID-19 vaccine. Broader study findings: Regions 160-218 and 743-854 held dominance among vaccine-associated CD4 TCRs, which spanned spike. Repertoire collection took place solely once the T cell response had peaked.

Second-dose timings of about 4 or about 12 weeks were pooled. In the case of this clone: Its target is unknown.

Assay: immunoSEQ multiplex PCR; the TCRdb copy retains only in-frame clones and omits some. The table includes about 180,000 clones, roughly 91% detected once. This clonotype was sampled from an adult who received the AZD1222 COVID-19 vaccine. Sequencing used peripheral blood, obtained 28 days after the second AZD1222 dose.

CDR3 loop: CATSEGSSNEQYF. Here the CDR3 DNA reads TGTGCCACCAGTGAGGGGAGTAGTAACGAGCAGTACTTC. The chain employs TRBV24-1 and TRBJ2-7; maybe TRBD2 (5 bases). The CDR3 has 13 residues. Trimming removed 4 bases at V and 5 bases at J, with 11 bases between. Germline V gene data show CDR1 as KGHDR and CDR2 as SFDVKD.